This T cell receptor (beta chain) was sequenced for a study of OX40 agonist ivuxolimab in advanced cancers. Generated by immunoSEQ multiplex PCR, the TCRdb table keeps only in-frame clones and is missing some. Here the sample spans under 100,000 clones, roughly 90% being singletons. Overall study findings and caveats: Averaging showed that CD8+ T cells had more expanded clones than CD4+ did.

The germline V gene encodes CDR1 LNHDA and CDR2 SQIVND (reference sequence). Trimming cost V 7 bases and J 0 bases; bases outside gene matches: 15. The CDR3 extends over 19 amino acids. In regard to this clone: Its antigen is not known.

The sequence came from an adult with an advanced solid tumor such as melanoma, head and neck, liver or kidney cancer. Sequenced here: CD4+ or CD8+ T cells sorted from blood, sampled in a trial of the OX40 agonist ivuxolimab. The chain couples TRBV19 to TRBJ2-6, with TRBD1 matching over 7 bases. CDR3 protein: CASKATRTGLSSGANVLTF. The CDR3, as DNA: TGTGCCAGTAAAGCGACCCGGACAGGCCTAAGCTCTGGGGCCAACGTCCTGACTTTC.